Presented here are 10 T cell receptor beta chains from one specimen sequenced in a study of cytomegalovirus exposure and HLA in healthy donors (dated by TCRdb to the late 2010s). Library method: the immunoSEQ multiplex PCR assay. The multiplex PCR relied on a mix of 60 forward primers for TCR Vbeta segments and 13 reverse primers for TCR Jbeta segments. TCRdb mirrors the immuneACCESS table, restricted to in-frame sequences. Some clones are absent from its copies; in checked studies, under half trace to an unresolved V gene, and the reason for the others is unknown. Here the sample has approximately 190,000 clones; approximately 78% occur a single time. The top ten clonotypes cover 0.7% to 0.95% of the sample. Sample: PBMCs. The source of these receptors is a woman in her late teens or twenties in good health and CMV-seronegative.

The chain carries TRBV25-1 and TRBJ2-2; no reliable D call. V lost 1 base to trimming and J lost 7 bases, with 10 bases between them. The germline gives CDR1 MGHDK, CDR2 SYGVNS. The CDR3 length is 14 residues. The CDR3 spells CASSELSANGELFF. CDR3 coding DNA: TGTGCCAGCAGTGAATTGAGCGCTAACGGGGAGCTGTTTTTT. The variable domain in full, completed from reference TRBV25-1 and TRBJ2-2, reads EADIYQTPRYLVIGTGKKITLECSQTMGHDKMYWYQQDPGMELHLIHYSYGVNSTEKGDLSSESTVSRIRTEHFPLTLESARPSHTSQYLCASSELSANGELFFGEGSRLTVL.

This clone appeared once. The CDR3 coding sequence is TGTGCCAGCAGTTTGGTACTACGCACAGATACGCAGTATTTT. The encoded protein is CASSLVLRTDTQYF. The chain carries TRBV27 and TRBJ2-3; no firm D call. The germline V gene encodes CDR1 MNHEY and CDR2 SMNVEV (reference sequence). The CDR3 runs to 14 residues. V was shortened by 3 bases and J by 1 base, with 8 bases between the two germline ends.

The V gene is TRBV5-1, the J gene TRBJ2-5; the match to TRBD1 covers 12 bases. With V trimmed by 0 bases and J by 5 bases, 5 bases remained unmatched. Germline CDR1 and CDR2: SGHRS and YFSETQ. CDR3 length equals 16 residues. The CDR3 sequence is CASSLGGQGARETQYF. CDR3 coding DNA: TGCGCCAGCAGCTTGGGGGGACAGGGGGCGCGGGAGACCCAGTACTTC.

The J gene is TRBJ2-2, the V gene TRBV2; perhaps TRBD2 as D (6 bases). The CDR3 is made up of 16 amino acids. Between the trimmed V and J ends, which lost 7 bases and 0 bases, there was a span of 15 bases. Germline V gives CDR1 SNHLY, CDR2 FYNNEI. The CDR3 reads CASTREDVSNTGELFF. CDR3 sequence (DNA): TGTGCCAGCACTAGGGAGGACGTATCGAACACCGGGGAGCTGTTTTTT.

The rearrangement links TRBV7-7 to TRBJ2-7, with D maybe TRBD1 (7 bases). Germline-derived CDR1 and CDR2 are SSHAT and FNYEAQ (reference sequence). The length of the CDR3 is 17 residues. Trimming stripped 5 bases from V and 5 bases from J, with 25 bases between. The CDR3 here is CASSAKPPGTQGDEQYF. The DNA for the CDR3 is TGTGCCAGCAGCGCCAAGCCTCCCGGGACTCAGGGGGACGAGCAGTACTTC.

The J gene is TRBJ1-1, the V gene TRBV6-5; D possibly corresponds to TRBD1 (5 bases). Germline V gene data show CDR1 as MNHEY and CDR2 as SVGAGI. There are 14 residues in the CDR3. Trimming pared 5 bases from V and 9 bases from J, leaving 19 bases between. The CDR3 region has the DNA TGTGCCAGCAGTCCCCTGGCAGGGTTGGAAAAAGCTTTCTTT. Protein: CASSPLAGLEKAFF.

In DNA, the CDR3 is TGTGCCAGCAGCACCGCTGGAGCTAACTATGGCTACACCTTC. Translating gives CASSTAGANYGYTF. The chain is built from TRBV6-1 and TRBJ1-2; D unclear. CDR3 length: 14 amino acids. V dropped 6 bases and J dropped 0 bases, with 11 bases sitting between them. Looked up from germline, CDR1 is MNHNS and CDR2 is SASEGT.

This chain connects TRBV6-1 to TRBJ2-1; no clear D. The CDR3 has 14 residues. Trimming pared 7 bases from V and 4 bases from J, leaving 14 bases between. Germline assignment: CDR1 MNHNS and CDR2 SASEGT. The CDR3 DNA reads TGTGCCAGCACCGAAGGAGTGGCGTACAATGAGCAGTTCTTC. It translates to CASTEGVAYNEQFF.

This clone showed up just once. The genes are TRBV28 and TRBJ2-7, with 8 positions matching TRBD2. The CDR3 spans 16 residues. Germline V gives CDR1 MDHEN, CDR2 SYDVKM. Unmatched junction bases numbered 9, after V lost 5 bases and J lost 0 bases. As DNA, the CDR3 is TGTGCCAGCAGTCCTGGAAGAAGCGGGAGCTCCTACGAGCAGTACTTC. Translating gives CASSPGRSGSSYEQYF. The full variable domain, rest sourced from reference TRBV28 and TRBJ2-7, is DVKVTQSSRYLVKRTGEKVFLECVQDMDHENMFWYRQDPGLGLRLIYFSYDVKMKEKGDIPEGYSVSREKKERFSLILESASTNQTSMYLCASSPGRSGSSYEQYFGPGTRLTVT.

The V gene is TRBV29-1, the J gene TRBJ1-5, with a possible D match to TRBD1 (6 bases). The CDR3 has 14 amino acids. The germline V and J ends were trimmed by 6 bases and 0 bases, with 12 bases remaining between them. CDR1 and CDR2 (germline): SQVTM, ANQGSEA. CDR3 sequence: CSVTDSHSNQPQHF. The CDR3 coding sequence is TGCAGCGTGACGGACAGTCATAGCAATCAGCCCCAGCATTTT.